These 17 T cell receptor beta chains share one sample of origin, sequenced in a study of beta chain features in type 1 diabetes. Study results and limitations: TCRB CDR3s were moderately but significantly shorter in Type 1 diabetes patients in all four CD4+ subsets.

The whole isolated RNA underwent reverse transcription, so sequencing captured expressed TCRB transcripts. Sequenced by immunoSEQ multiplex PCR; TCRdb stores in-frame clones only, minus some. The repertoire includes 95,000 to 150,000 clones, around 15% of them detected once, and 2.3% sits in the top ten. Which antigens these TCRs recognize remains unknown. Sequencing input: central memory CD4+ T cells from blood. Receptor source: a man aged 25 to 40 with type 1 diabetes.

The rearrangement links TRBV11-3 to TRBJ2-6; 9 bases fit TRBD1. The CDR3 length is 17 residues. V trimming: 5 bases; J trimming: 2 bases; junction bases outside the gene matches: 7. Germline values: CDR1 SGHNT, CDR2 YENEEA. The CDR3 region has the DNA TGTGCCAGCAGCCAGGGACAGGGAAACCCTGGGGCCAACGTCCTGACTTTC. This codes for CASSQGQGNPGANVLTF.

This clone was detected ten times or more. The chain carries TRBV2 and TRBJ2-3; 7 bases are a match to TRBD1. V gave up 7 bases and J gave up 1 base; unmatched junction bases: 8. Germline assignment: CDR1 SNHLY and CDR2 FYNNEI. The CDR3 is 15 residues long. CDR3 nucleotide sequence: TGTGCCAGCATCCTAAGTGGGACAGGCACAGATACGCAGTATTTT. Translation gives CASILSGTGTDTQYF. Full variable domain (outside the CDR3, taken from reference TRBV2 and TRBJ2-3): EPEVTQTPSHQVTQMGQEVILRCVPISNHLYFYWYRQILGQKVEFLVSFYNNEISEKSEIFDDQFSVERPDGSNFTLKIRSTKLEDSAMYFCASILSGTGTDTQYFGPGTRLTVL.

This clone occurred a few times. V usage is TRBV6-5 and J usage is TRBJ1-4; no clear D. Trimming took off 0 bases at V and 7 bases at J, with 9 bases between the two ends. Germline V gene lookup returns CDR1 MNHEY and CDR2 SVGAGI. The CDR3 extends over 14 amino acids. CDR3 region: CASSYSAGAEKLFF. The CDR3 region has the DNA TGTGCCAGCAGTTACTCTGCTGGAGCTGAAAAACTGTTTTTT.

The chain employs TRBV7-9 and TRBJ2-1, with D unclear. V was trimmed by 0 bases and J by 8 bases, leaving 2 bases between them. This CDR3 is 11 amino acids long. Germline CDR1 SEHNR, CDR2 FQNEAQ (reference sequence). The CDR3 sequence: CASSLAHEQFF. The DNA of the CDR3 is TGTGCCAGCAGCTTAGCTCATGAGCAGTTCTTC. The full variable domain, its missing parts supplied by reference TRBV7-9 and TRBJ2-1, is DTGVSQNPRHKITKRGQNVTFRCDPISEHNRLYWYRQTLGQGPEFLTYFQNEAQLEKSRLLSDRFSAERPKGSFSTLEIQRTEQGDSAMYLCASSLAHEQFFGPGTRLTVL.

This clone has just a few counts. The chain is built from TRBV7-9 and TRBJ2-5; 7 nucleotides line up with TRBD1. This CDR3 has 18 residues. Germline-derived CDR1 and CDR2 are SEHNR and FQNEAQ (reference sequence). The J segment lost 3 bases and the V segment lost 1 base, leaving 14 bases of the junction unmatched. The CDR3 DNA is TGTGCCAGCAGCTTAGATTGGTACAGGGGCGGAAGGAAAGAGACCCAGTACTTC. This sequence encodes CASSLDWYRGGRKETQYF.

There are a few counts of this clone. The chain links TRBV15 to TRBJ1-4; possibly TRBD1 for D (6 bases). The CDR3 covers 15 residues. CDR1 and CDR2 (germline): LNHNV, YYDKDF (reference sequence). Trimming removed 5 bases at V and 4 bases at J, with 14 bases between. The CDR3 is CATSAPGASNEKLFF. The CDR3 coding sequence is TGTGCCACCAGCGCCCCAGGGGCGAGTAATGAAAAACTGTTTTTT.

The V and J genes are TRBV9 and TRBJ2-3, with 7 positions matching TRBD2. With 0 bases clipped from V and 0 bases from J, the junction kept 7 bases outside the gene matches. There are 17 residues in the CDR3. Germline assignment: CDR1 SGDLS and CDR2 YYNGEE. Written as DNA, the CDR3 is TGTGCCAGCAGCGTAGCTCTTGCGGGGGTGAGCACAGATACGCAGTATTTT. This codes for CASSVALAGVSTDTQYF. The full variable domain, with the rest looked up from reference TRBV9 and TRBJ2-3, is DSGVTQTPKHLITATGQRVTLRCSPRSGDLSVYWYQQSLDQGLQFLIQYYNGEERAKGNILERFSAQQFPDLHSELNLSSLELGDSALYFCASSVALAGVSTDTQYFGPGTRLTVL.

This clone turned up a few times. The rearrangement links TRBV5-4 to TRBJ2-5; D not certain. CDR1 and CDR2 from the germline V gene are SGHNT and YYREEE (reference sequence). Trimming left V 0 bases short and J 4 bases short, with 7 bases between. The CDR3 is made up of 13 amino acids. This CDR3 is CASSLGPVETQYF. CDR3 bases: TGTGCCAGCAGCTTGGGACCGGTAGAGACCCAGTACTTC.

The chain uses TRBV4-3 and TRBJ1-4; D ambiguous. V was shortened by 4 bases and J by 2 bases, with 11 bases between the two germline ends. The CDR3 length is 15 residues. Looked up from germline, CDR1 is LGHNA and CDR2 is YSLEER. The CDR3 DNA follows: TGCGCCAGCAGCCCCGGTGCGGCTACTAATGAAAAACTGTTTTTT. Encoded protein: CASSPGAATNEKLFF.

This clone has just a few counts. The chain uses TRBV7-2 and TRBJ2-1; tentative D call: TRBD1 (5 bases). Looked up from germline, CDR1 is SGHTA and CDR2 is FQGNSA. This CDR3 spans 12 amino acids. V lost 2 bases and J lost 10, with 9 bases in between. The CDR3, as DNA: TGTGCCAGCAGCTTATACAGGAACGAGCAGTTCTTC. Protein: CASSLYRNEQFF.

The chain couples TRBV2 to TRBJ2-7; TRBD1 matches at 8 bases. V shed 6 bases and J 4 bases; nucleotides not matched to a gene: 11. The CDR3 consists of 15 residues. The germline V gene has CDR1 SNHLY and CDR2 FYNNEI. This CDR3 reads CASRSIMTGEYEQYF. CDR3 sequence (DNA): TGTGCCAGCAGAAGTATAATGACAGGGGAGTACGAGCAGTACTTC.

There are a few counts of this clone. This CDR3 reads CASSPTSRSLHEQYF. The CDR3, as DNA: TGTGCCAGCAGCCCTACTAGCCGAAGTCTCCACGAGCAGTACTTC. The gene calls are TRBV5-4 and TRBJ2-7; TRBD2 might be the D (6 bases). The germline CDR1 and CDR2 sequences are SGHNT and YYREEE (reference sequence). The CDR3 consists of 15 residues. Trimming took 4 bases from V and 5 from J, leaving 19 bases between them.

The chain joins TRBV6-6 to TRBJ2-1; unclear D gene. CDR1 is MNHNY, CDR2 SVGAGI, per germline (reference sequence). Trimming took off 5 bases at V and 8 bases at J, with 10 bases between the two ends. The CDR3 consists of 12 residues. The CDR3 DNA sequence: TGTGCCAGCAGTGAGACATCTGATGAGCAGTTCTTC. Translation gives CASSETSDEQFF.

This clone has only a few counts. The chain is built from TRBV29-1 and TRBJ1-6, with D possibly being TRBD1 (5 bases). The germline gives CDR1 SQVTM, CDR2 ANQGSEA. The CDR3 sequence is 15 residues long. Trimming cost V 8 bases and J 1 base, with 15 bases left between them. The chain's CDR3 is CSYRDGGSYNSPLHF. CDR3 nucleotide sequence: TGCAGCTACCGGGACGGAGGATCCTATAATTCACCCCTCCACTTT.

The CDR3 coding sequence is TGTGCCAGCATTCTTAGCGGGAACACAGATACGCAGTATTTT. Translation gives CASILSGNTDTQYF. V usage is TRBV6-6 and J usage is TRBJ2-3, with TRBD2 matching 8 bases. The germline gives CDR1 MNHNY, CDR2 SVGAGI (reference sequence). The CDR3 covers 14 residues. V was clipped by 7 bases and J by 2 bases; unmatched bases: 5.

This clone has just a few counts. This sequence joins TRBV5-1 and TRBJ2-6; the D is unclear. Deletions cut 3 bases from V and 0 bases from J, with 10 bases between. The CDR3 is 16 residues long. Germline V CDR1 and CDR2: SGHRS, YFSETQ. The CDR3 loop is CASSSGPASGANVLTF. As DNA, the CDR3 is TGCGCCAGCAGCTCAGGCCCTGCCTCTGGGGCCAACGTCCTGACTTTC. Looking up the rest from reference TRBV5-1 and TRBJ2-6 gives the full variable domain: KAGVTQTPRYLIKTRGQQVTLSCSPISGHRSVSWYQQTPGQGLQFLFEYFSETQRNKGNFPGRFSGRQFSNSRSEMNVSTLELGDSALYLCASSSGPASGANVLTFGAGSRLTVL.

This clone was seen a handful of times. This chain links TRBV4-2 with TRBJ2-7; D remains unclear. The V end was cut by 1 base, the J end by 3 bases, with 10 bases between. Germline V gives CDR1 LGHNA, CDR2 YNFKEQ. The CDR3 sequence is 14 residues long. The CDR3 DNA reads as TGTGCCAGCAGCCAAGCCGACGGGCTCTACGAGCAGTACTTC. Translated: CASSQADGLYEQYF.